These 26 T cell receptor beta chains came from one sample sequenced in a study of sequential checkpoint blockade in melanoma. Sequenced by immunoSEQ multiplex PCR; TCRdb stores in-frame clones only, minus some. The sample includes about 20,000 clones, roughly four fifths of them seen just once. The treatment here: randomized to nivolumab then ipilimumab (arm A) or the reverse (arm B). Sample: CD8+ T cells sorted from blood (inferred from file names), taken from a patient given nivolumab and ipilimumab in sequence. Receptors were obtained from a human donor with melanoma.

This chain joins TRBV2 and TRBJ2-7; a weak D match, TRBD2 (6 bases). This CDR3 spans 18 amino acids. CDR1 and CDR2 (germline): SNHLY, FYNNEI. V was shortened by 2 bases and J by 0 bases, with 20 bases between the two germline ends. CDR3 region: CASSETRFVREISYEQYF. DNA of the CDR3: TGTGCCAGCAGTGAAACCCGGTTTGTTCGGGAGATCTCCTACGAGCAGTACTTC.

V gene TRBV28 combines with J gene TRBJ1-6; 9 bases align to TRBD1. The ends lost 4 bases at V and 9 bases at J; junction bases unmatched: 4. The CDR3 is made up of 14 amino acids. Germline-derived CDR1 and CDR2 are MDHEN and SYDVKM. CDR3 loop: CASSYPGQGSPLHF. The CDR3 bases are TGTGCCAGCAGTTACCCGGGACAGGGTTCACCCCTCCACTTT.

The chain joins TRBV7-2 to TRBJ1-5; 8 nucleotides agree with TRBD1. The CDR3 consists of 16 residues. Trimming took 5 bases from V and 4 from J; bases not matched to a gene: 10. Germline V gives CDR1 SGHTA, CDR2 FQGNSA. The DNA for the CDR3 is TGTGCCAGCAGCATCCGAGGACAGGGTTTTAATCAGCCCCAGCATTTT. Amino acids: CASSIRGQGFNQPQHF. The full variable domain, completed using reference TRBV7-2 and TRBJ1-5, is GAGVSQSPSNKVTEKGKDVELRCDPISGHTALYWYRQSLGQGLEFLIYFQGNSAPDKSGLPSDRFSAERTGGSVSTLTIQRTQQEDSAVYLCASSIRGQGFNQPQHFGDGTRLSIL.

The rearrangement joins TRBV6-5 to TRBJ1-1; 7 bases map to TRBD1. Germline loops: CDR1 MNHEY, CDR2 SVGAGI. With V trimmed by 5 bases and J by 5 bases, 2 bases remained unmatched. This CDR3 contains 12 residues. The CDR3 here is CASSPGQTEAFF. In DNA, the CDR3 is TGTGCCAGCAGTCCGGGACAGACTGAAGCTTTCTTT.

This clone was recorded once. The CDR3 sequence is CASIGTIGIGTNTGELFF. CDR3 bases: TGTGCCAGTATAGGGACTATTGGCATAGGCACGAACACCGGGGAGCTGTTTTTT. The chain joins TRBV19 to TRBJ2-2; 7 nucleotides line up with TRBD2. This CDR3 has 18 residues. V was clipped by 7 bases and J by 0 bases; unmatched bases: 14. Looked up from germline, CDR1 is LNHDA and CDR2 is SQIVND (reference sequence).

The chain uses TRBV6-4 and TRBJ2-2, with 14 bases aligning to TRBD2. Losses at the gene ends were 5 bases for V and 6 bases for J; bases not matched to a gene: 5. There are 16 residues in the CDR3. CDR1 and CDR2 from the germline V gene are MRHNA and SNTAGT. The CDR3 sequence is CASSPGTSGGSGELFF. In DNA, the CDR3 is TGTGCCAGCAGTCCCGGGACTAGCGGGGGTTCCGGGGAGCTGTTTTTT.

The V call is TRBV7-9, the J call TRBJ1-5; TRBD1 agrees at 10 bases. The CDR3 has 15 amino acids. J lost 1 base, V lost 5 bases, and 2 bases had no gene match. In germline, CDR1 is SEHNR, CDR2 FQNEAQ (reference sequence). This CDR3 reads CASSQGQGSNQPQHF. In DNA, the CDR3 is TGTGCCAGCAGCCAGGGACAGGGGAGCAATCAGCCCCAGCATTTT.

The chain combines TRBV27 with TRBJ1-6; TRBD1 aligns across 10 bases. V dropped 5 bases and J dropped 8; count of bases not matched to a gene: 3. This CDR3 comprises 14 residues. Germline CDR1 is MNHEY and CDR2 is SMNVEV (reference sequence). In DNA, the CDR3 is TGTGCCAGCAGTCCCGGACAGGGGGATTCACCCCTCCACTTT. Translating gives CASSPGQGDSPLHF.

This clone has only a few counts. This chain's CDR3 is CASSLGQGANEKLFF. The CDR3 DNA follows: TGTGCCAGCAGCCTCGGACAGGGTGCTAATGAAAAACTGTTTTTT. V and J are TRBV14 and TRBJ1-4; TRBD1 matches 8 bases. The CDR3 totals 15 residues. Germline assignment: CDR1 SGHDN and CDR2 FVKESK. Trimming took 4 bases from V and 3 from J; bases not matched to a gene: 4.

The gene calls are TRBV5-6 and TRBJ1-2; D not certain. Trimming removed 2 bases from V and 5 bases from J, with 13 bases in between. The CDR3 contains 14 residues. Germline values: CDR1 SGHDT, CDR2 YYEEEE. The CDR3 sequence: CASSLQREPYGYTF. CDR3 DNA: TGTGCCAGCAGCTTACAAAGGGAGCCGTATGGCTACACCTTC.

V usage is TRBV7-9 and J usage is TRBJ2-1; D might be TRBD2 (5 bases). This CDR3 is 15 amino acids long. Germline CDR1 reads SEHNR; CDR2 reads FQNEAQ (reference sequence). The V and J ends lost 5 bases and 8 bases respectively, with 19 bases between them. The DNA for the CDR3 is TGTGCCAGCAGCCGAAACGACTATTTGGGCGATGAGCAGTTCTTC. This codes for CASSRNDYLGDEQFF.

This clone was observed a handful of times. This chain uses TRBV29-1 with TRBJ2-7; tentatively, D is TRBD2 (5 bases). Germline V lookup: CDR1 SQVTM, CDR2 ANQGSEA. There are 14 residues in the CDR3. Between the trimmed V and J ends, which lost 3 bases and 0 bases, there was a span of 12 bases. CDR3 nucleotide sequence: TGCAGCGTTGATTTTGTGGGGAGCTCCTACGAGCAGTACTTC. Encoded protein: CSVDFVGSSYEQYF.

This sequence joins TRBV11-2 and TRBJ2-5, with 9 bases identical to TRBD2. V lost 5 bases to trimming and J lost 5 bases; unmatched junction nucleotides: 12. Per the germline V gene, CDR1 is SGHAT and CDR2 is FQNNGV. This CDR3 comprises 16 residues. This CDR3 is CASSLRTSAYGETQYF. CDR3 nucleotides: TGTGCCAGCAGCCTACGGACTAGCGCGTATGGGGAGACCCAGTACTTC.

V and J are TRBV6-1 and TRBJ2-7; TRBD1 agrees at 7 bases. Germline lookup yields CDR1 MNHNS and CDR2 SASEGT. J lost 4 bases, V lost 6 bases, and 9 bases had no gene match. The CDR3 loop spans 14 amino acids. CDR3 loop: CASSPTGSAYEQYF. CDR3 DNA: TGTGCCAGCAGCCCGACAGGGAGTGCGTACGAGCAGTACTTC.

This clone was found a few times. The V and J genes are TRBV27 and TRBJ2-5; 11 positions agree with TRBD2. The J segment lost 5 bases and the V segment lost 4 bases, leaving 3 bases of the junction unmatched. Germline V lookup: CDR1 MNHEY, CDR2 SMNVEV (reference sequence). The CDR3 covers 14 residues. The CDR3: CASSSLAGVETQYF. In nucleotides, the CDR3 is TGTGCCAGCAGTTCACTAGCGGGGGTTGAGACCCAGTACTTC.

In nucleotides, the CDR3 is TGTGCCAGCAGCACGGACAGGGTCATTGAAAAACTGTTTTTT. Translation: CASSTDRVIEKLFF. The J gene is TRBJ1-4, the V gene TRBV28; 8 bases are shared with TRBD1. The CDR3 has 14 residues. Germline CDR1 is MDHEN and CDR2 is SYDVKM. Germline trimming cut 6 bases from V and 7 bases from J; bases unmatched to any gene: 7.

This chain joins TRBV28 and TRBJ2-2, with D unclear. Looked up from germline, CDR1 is MDHEN and CDR2 is SYDVKM. The V and J ends lost 7 bases and 4 bases respectively, with 10 bases between them. CDR3 length: 13 residues. The CDR3 DNA reads as TGTGCCAGCAAGCCACCCTCCACCGGGGAGCTGTTTTTT. It translates to CASKPPSTGELFF.

V usage is TRBV6-5 and J usage is TRBJ2-7, with a tentative D call TRBD2 (5 bases). V lost 3 bases and J lost 9, with 21 bases in between. This CDR3 spans 15 amino acids. The germline CDR1 and CDR2 sequences are MNHEY and SVGAGI. The CDR3 DNA reads TGTGCCAGCAGTTATTCGGCGGGTCAAGATGTCGGGCAGTACTTC. Protein sequence: CASSYSAGQDVGQYF.

The chain is built from TRBV21-1 and TRBJ2-7; TRBD1, as called in the table, went unchecked against the DNA. TRBV21-1 is given as a pseudogene. CDR3 size: 18 residues. The CDR3 DNA follows: TGTGCCAGCAGCAGTCTAACAGGGAAGTCTTACTGCTCCTACGAGCAGTACTTC. It translates to CASSSLTGKSYCSYEQYF.

This sequence joins TRBV2 and TRBJ2-1; 8 bases map to TRBD1. The V segment lost 6 bases and the J segment 6 bases; nucleotides outside the gene matches: 4. In germline, CDR1 is SNHLY, CDR2 FYNNEI. CDR3 length: 13 residues. The DNA of the CDR3 is TGTGCCAGCAGAGGACAGGGCTCCAATGAGCAGTTCTTC. Amino acids: CASRGQGSNEQFF.

This clone was counted a single time. Different DNA sequences within this sample yield the same CDR3. The chain couples TRBV4-2 to TRBJ2-3, with a tentative D call TRBD1 (6 bases). Per germline, CDR1 LGHNA and CDR2 YNFKEQ. CDR3 length: 16 amino acids. Trimming shortened V by 0 bases and J by 0 bases, and 10 bases separated the two germline ends. The CDR3 coding sequence is TGTGCCAGCAGCCAAGACGGGGACACCAGCACAGATACGCAGTATTTT. Translating it yields CASSQDGDTSTDTQYF.

Relative to its sample, this clone is medium-sized (0.01 to 0.1%). J is TRBJ2-7 and V is TRBV7-9; D remains unclear. Germline CDR1 and CDR2: SEHNR and FQNEAQ (reference sequence). V was trimmed by 1 base and J by 2 bases, leaving 6 bases between them. The CDR3 covers 13 residues. The CDR3 nucleotides are TGTGCCAGCAGCTTAGACGCGACCTACGAGCAGTACTTC. Translation: CASSLDATYEQYF.

The genes are TRBV7-7 and TRBJ2-7; 7 nucleotides align to TRBD1. The CDR3 is 12 amino acids. Germline V gene lookup returns CDR1 SSHAT and CDR2 FNYEAQ (reference sequence). The DNA of the CDR3 is TGTGCTACCTGGGACAGCCAGGGCGAGCAGTACTTC. Residues: CATWDSQGEQYF. Variable domain in full (rest from reference TRBV7-7 and TRBJ2-7): GAGVSQSPRYKVTKRGQDVTLRCDPISSHATLYWYQQALGQGPEFLTYFNYEAQPDKSGLPSDRFSAERPEGSISTLTIQRTEQRDSAMYRCATWDSQGEQYFGPGTRLTVT.

This clone showed up just a few times. The V and J genes are TRBV9 and TRBJ2-5; the match to TRBD1 covers 11 bases. Germline CDR1 SGDLS, CDR2 YYNGEE. V dropped 3 bases and J dropped 5; count of bases not matched to a gene: 12. This CDR3 is built from 17 residues. The CDR3 loop reads CASSGRRGTGGLETQYF. CDR3 nucleotide sequence: TGTGCCAGCAGCGGTCGGAGGGGGACAGGGGGTCTCGAGACCCAGTACTTC. Complete variable domain (other parts from reference TRBV9 and TRBJ2-5): DSGVTQTPKHLITATGQRVTLRCSPRSGDLSVYWYQQSLDQGLQFLIQYYNGEERAKGNILERFSAQQFPDLHSELNLSSLELGDSALYFCASSGRRGTGGLETQYFGPGTRLLVL.

This chain joins TRBV7-3 and TRBJ2-3; TRBD2 is a possible D gene (6 bases). The CDR3 has 19 amino acids. The V end lost 2 bases, the J end lost 4 bases, and 25 bases lay between the germline ends. CDR1 and CDR2 from the germline V gene are SGHTA and FQGTGA. The CDR3 loop reads CASSLPEAGGLGDADTQYF. DNA for the CDR3: TGTGCCAGCAGCTTACCGGAAGCGGGCGGTCTTGGGGACGCAGATACGCAGTATTTT.

This chain links TRBV7-9 with TRBJ2-2; maybe TRBD2 (7 bases). CDR3 length: 15 amino acids. V lost 6 bases and J 3 bases, leaving 14 bases between the germline ends. Per the germline V gene, CDR1 is SEHNR and CDR2 is FQNEAQ (reference sequence). The CDR3: CASRGGGLDTGELFF. In nucleotides, the CDR3 is TGTGCCAGCAGGGGAGGGGGACTGGACACCGGGGAGCTGTTTTTT.